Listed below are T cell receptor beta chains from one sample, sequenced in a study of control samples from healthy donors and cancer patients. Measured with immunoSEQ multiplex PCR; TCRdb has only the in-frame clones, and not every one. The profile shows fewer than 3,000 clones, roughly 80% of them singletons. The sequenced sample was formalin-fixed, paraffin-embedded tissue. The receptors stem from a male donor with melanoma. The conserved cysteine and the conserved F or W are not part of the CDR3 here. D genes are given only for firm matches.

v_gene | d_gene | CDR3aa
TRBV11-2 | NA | ASSLAGAKYEQY
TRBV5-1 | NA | ASSLGGAGANVLT
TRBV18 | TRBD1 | ASSPIGSLGQNNEQF
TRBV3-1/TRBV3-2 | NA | ASSQGWGGTEAF
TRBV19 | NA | ASSPTDSNYGYT
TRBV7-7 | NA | ASSLALDSTDTQY
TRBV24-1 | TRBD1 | ATSDPGQGVYEQY
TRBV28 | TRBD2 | ASSSPGLVHEQY
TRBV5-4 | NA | ASRTGGGQRYTEAF
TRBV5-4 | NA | ASSPGGGSYT
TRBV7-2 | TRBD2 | ASSFQAGGAYEQY
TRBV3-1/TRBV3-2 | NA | ASSAQGNTIY
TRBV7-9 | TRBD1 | ASSPGRDRYTEAF
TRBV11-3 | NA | ASSFSGTFPPTSTDTQY
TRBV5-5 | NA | ASSLRADYTGELF
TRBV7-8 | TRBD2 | ASSFSGRNTGELF
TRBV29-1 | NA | SVEGSGTGELF
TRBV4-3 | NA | ASSPEFGGVFSYEQY
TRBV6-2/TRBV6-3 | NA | ASTPGGVSGELF
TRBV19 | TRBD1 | ASSIRDSSYEQY
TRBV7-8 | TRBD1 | ASSGQGAGNTIY
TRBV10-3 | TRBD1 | AISSGTGGEYYYGYT
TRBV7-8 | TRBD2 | ASSPGLAGAPEETQY
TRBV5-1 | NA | ASRRRNTGELF
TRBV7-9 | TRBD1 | ASSLSPGQGPYEQY
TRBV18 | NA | ASSGAATGANVLT
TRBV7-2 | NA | ASSLARRRSYNEQF
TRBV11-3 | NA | ASTPRGGLPYNEQF
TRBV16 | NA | ASSPAAGSYEQY
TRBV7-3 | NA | ASSLGSYNEQF
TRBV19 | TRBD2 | ASSVSTSGGDLSFFYEQY
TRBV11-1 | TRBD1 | ASTPTGDTQY
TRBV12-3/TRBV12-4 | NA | ASSLGSNQPQH
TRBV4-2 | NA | ASSRAGTSGNIQY
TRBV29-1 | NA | AFSRAWETQY
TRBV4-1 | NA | ASSQVNGNTDTQY